The 6 T cell receptor beta chains listed next were all sequenced from one sample in a study of beta chain features in type 1 diabetes. Every isolated RNA sample was fully reverse transcribed, so sequencing captured expressed TCRB transcripts. The method was immunoSEQ multiplex PCR; TCRdb's version includes in-frame clones alone and lacks a portion of them. The data contain over 200,000 clones, 11% of them seen just once; the ten biggest clones take up over 0.015%. Study-level points and caveats: Shortening of TCRB CDR3s, moderate but significant, appeared in all four CD4+ subsets of Type 1 diabetes patients.

What these receptors recognize is not known. The specimen sequenced was naive CD4+ T cells from blood. All receptors come from a man between 25 and 39 years old with type 1 diabetes.

The genes are TRBV5-1 and TRBJ1-6, with 8 bases lining up with TRBD1. The CDR3 covers 15 residues. CDR1 SGHRS and CDR2 YFSETQ come from the germline V gene. Trimming removed 4 bases from V and 7 bases from J; junction bases left unmatched: 7. CDR3 coding DNA: TGCGCCAGCAGCACGCGGACAGGGAAGAATTCACCCCTCCACTTT. Protein sequence: CASSTRTGKNSPLHF.

This clone was seen a few times. The V gene is TRBV7-9, the J gene TRBJ2-7, with TRBD1 matching over 8 bases. CDR1 SEHNR and CDR2 FQNEAQ come from the germline V gene (reference sequence). V shed 5 bases, J shed 4 bases, and the junction held 13 bases outside the gene matches. This CDR3 comprises 16 residues. The CDR3 is CASSAPNRQGNYEQYF. The CDR3 coding sequence is TGTGCCAGCAGCGCCCCTAATCGACAGGGGAATTACGAGCAGTACTTC. Supplemented by reference TRBV7-9 and TRBJ2-7, the full variable domain reads DTGVSQNPRHKITKRGQNVTFRCDPISEHNRLYWYRQTLGQGPEFLTYFQNEAQLEKSRLLSDRFSAERPKGSFSTLEIQRTEQGDSAMYLCASSAPNRQGNYEQYFGPGTRLTVT.

This sequence joins TRBV6-6 and TRBJ1-1, with D hard to call. CDR3 length: 13 amino acids. Per the germline V gene, CDR1 is MNHNY and CDR2 is SVGAGI (reference sequence). V was clipped by 0 bases and J by 4 bases, with 6 bases between them. Written as DNA, the CDR3 is TGTGCCAGCAGTTACTCCCGGGGCACTGAAGCTTTCTTT. Translation gives CASSYSRGTEAFF.

The chain combines TRBV6-5 with TRBJ1-6; 8 bases line up with TRBD1. The CDR3 has 15 amino acids. Germline CDR1 and CDR2: MNHEY and SVGAGI. Trimming cost V 0 bases and J 7 bases; bases outside gene matches: 2. The DNA for the CDR3 is TGTGCCAGCAGTTACTCGGGACAGGCGAATTCACCCCTCCACTTT. Translation gives CASSYSGQANSPLHF.

The chain links TRBV2 to TRBJ2-7; TRBD1 is a possible D gene (6 bases). Germline V gene sequence: CDR1 SNHLY, CDR2 FYNNEI. This CDR3 comprises 16 residues. V was shortened by 0 bases and J by 3 bases, with 15 bases between the two germline ends. The CDR3 loop reads CASSEAPGEGGYEQYF. For the CDR3, the DNA is TGTGCCAGCAGTGAAGCGCCCGGGGAAGGGGGCTACGAGCAGTACTTC.

This rearrangement joins TRBV19 to TRBJ2-7, with 10 bases aligning to TRBD1. Germline-derived CDR1 and CDR2 are LNHDA and SQIVND (reference sequence). This CDR3 comprises 14 residues. The J segment lost 6 bases and the V segment lost 4 bases, leaving 6 bases of the junction unmatched. CDR3 amino acids: CASSRGQGKSEQYF. The CDR3 DNA is TGTGCCAGTAGTAGGGGACAGGGGAAAAGCGAGCAGTACTTC.